A selection of T cell receptor beta chains follows, all from one sample in a study of blood T cell repertoires in COVID-19. The method was immunoSEQ multiplex PCR; TCRdb's version includes in-frame clones alone and lacks a portion of them. The table shows under 400,000 clones, with more than 70% occurring only once. Input material: PBMCs or T cells enriched from blood (not recorded which). The receptor source for this set is a woman aged 25 to 45 who had been exposed to COVID-19. Each CDR3 is given with its conserved first and last residue. Fields, in order: V gene, clone size, J gene, D gene, CDR3 DNA, CDR3 protein. The D gene is left open where the match is weak. Expanded clones get a size class; other rows say once, few or many, or leave the size out.

>TRBV10-3|-|TRBJ1-1|-
TGTGCCATCAGCTTCCATCCAGGGAACACTGAAGCTTTCTTT
CAISFHPGNTEAFF
>TRBV27|-|TRBJ1-6|-
TGTGCCAGCAGTCCGAGGGAGTGGATGGGACCCCTCCACTTT
CASSPREWMGPLHF
>TRBV9|-|TRBJ2-2|TRBD1
TGTGCCAGCAGCGACCGGGACAGGAACACCGGGGAGCTGTTTTTT
CASSDRDRNTGELFF
>TRBV30|-|TRBJ2-7|-
TGTGCCTGGAGATCCCCAGGCAGCTCCTACGAGCAGTACTTC
CAWRSPGSSYEQYF
>TRBV5-1|-|TRBJ1-2|TRBD1
TGCGCCAGCAGCTTGTCCGGACAGGAACCCGATGGCTACACCTTC
CASSLSGQEPDGYTF
>TRBV10-1|-|TRBJ1-2|-
TGCGCCAGCAGTGACTCGGTTGACCACGGAGGGGATGGCTACACCTTC
CASSDSVDHGGDGYTF
>TRBV28|-|TRBJ1-2|-
TGTGCCAGCAGCCTGGTCTCCGCAAGGGGGAACTATGGCTACACCTTC
CASSLVSARGNYGYTF
>TRBV7-9|-|TRBJ2-4|-
TGTGCCAGCAGCCTTATGACAGTAGCCAAAAACATTCAGTACTTC
CASSLMTVAKNIQYF
>TRBV28|-|TRBJ2-7|TRBD1
TGTGCCAGCAGTCCCGGGACAGGGGGTTCCTACGAGCAGTACTTC
CASSPGTGGSYEQYF
>TRBV7-2|few|TRBJ1-1|-
TGTGCCAGCAGCTTAGGGCACCAGAACACTGAAGCTTTCTTT
CASSLGHQNTEAFF
>TRBV12-3/TRBV12-4|-|TRBJ2-1|TRBD2
TGTGCCAGCAGTTTAGGCCCTAGCGGGAGGTTCGTCTTC
CASSLGPSGRFVF
>TRBV5-1|-|TRBJ2-7|-
TGCGCCAGCAGCTTGGACCCCATGGGGCAGAGGGAGCAGTACTTC
CASSLDPMGQREQYF
>TRBV7-9|-|TRBJ1-1|-
TGTGCCAGCAGCGTCGACAGCACTGAAGCTTTCTTT
CASSVDSTEAFF
>TRBV3-1/TRBV3-2|-|TRBJ2-7|TRBD2
TGTGCCAGCAGCCAGGAGAGACTAGCGGGAGAGGGCGAGCAGTACTTC
CASSQERLAGEGEQYF
>TRBV10-3|-|TRBJ1-5|-
TGTGCCATCTCCAGGGAGGGGAGCAATCAGCCCCAGCATTTT
CAISREGSNQPQHF
>TRBV18|-|TRBJ1-1|TRBD1
TGTGCCAGCTCACCAGCCAGGGGGCCGAACACTGAAGCTTTCTTT
CASSPARGPNTEAFF
>TRBV28|-|TRBJ2-7|-
TGTGCCAGCAGTGATGGACAGTCCTACGAGCAGTACTTC
CASSDGQSYEQYF
>TRBV4-2|-|TRBJ2-2|TRBD2
TGTGCCAGCAGCCGCGGACTAGCGGGAGGTCCCGGGGAGCTGTTTTTT
CASSRGLAGGPGELFF
>TRBV15|-|TRBJ2-7|TRBD2
TGTGCCACCAGCGGGGGGCTAGCGGGTTCCTACGAGCAGTACTTC
CATSGGLAGSYEQYF
>TRBV12-5|-|TRBJ2-4|-
TGTGCTAGTGGTTCAACCCCGGGTAGCCTTTTTTTTGGCAAAAACATTCAGTACTTC
CASGSTPGSLFFGKNIQYF
>TRBV27|-|TRBJ2-5|TRBD2
TGTGCCAGCAGATCCGGGACTAGCGGGAAGAGGGTAGAGACCCAGTACTTC
CASRSGTSGKRVETQYF
>TRBV19|few|TRBJ1-2|TRBD1
TGTGCCAGTAGTAGGGACAGGGGCTATGGCTACACCTTC
CASSRDRGYGYTF
>TRBV12-5|-|TRBJ2-1|TRBD2
TGTGCTAGTGGTTTGGTTAGCGGGAGGGCCAAGGGTGAGCAGTTCTTC
CASGLVSGRAKGEQFF
>TRBV12-3/TRBV12-4|-|TRBJ1-2|-
TGTGCCAGCAGACGTACAGGGAGCGGTGGCTACACCTTC
CASRRTGSGGYTF
>TRBV4-1|once|TRBJ1-3|TRBD1
TGCGCCAGCAGCCTAGAGACAGGGACCTCTGGAAACACCATATATTTT
CASSLETGTSGNTIYF
>TRBV2|-|TRBJ1-3|TRBD1
TGTGCCAGCACCCTGAGGGGGCAGAATTTAAATCAGATTTTT
CASTLRGQNLNQIF
>TRBV10-3|-|TRBJ1-2|-
TGTGCCATCATTGGCGACGGAGCTAACTATGGCTACACCTTC
CAIIGDGANYGYTF
>TRBV5-6|-|TRBJ1-4|TRBD1
TGTGCCAGCAGCTTGGGTCCTCTTACCGGGACAGTTAATGAAAAACTGTTTTTT
CASSLGPLTGTVNEKLFF
>TRBV11-3|once|TRBJ1-1|-
TGTGCCAGCAGCCCCACCTTACAGAGAAACACTGAAGCTTTCTTT
CASSPTLQRNTEAFF
>TRBV19|-|TRBJ2-1|TRBD2
TGTGCCAGCAGGGTAGCGGGAGGGCCTAGGGATGAGCAGTTCTTC
CASRVAGGPRDEQFF
>TRBV19|-|TRBJ2-1|TRBD2
TGTGCCAGTAGAAATCAAGCGGGAGTAAGCTTCTTC
CASRNQAGVSFF
>TRBV7-9|once|TRBJ2-3|-
TGTGCCAGCAGCTTTTCGAGGGCTCGAACGCAGTATTTT
CASSFSRARTQYF